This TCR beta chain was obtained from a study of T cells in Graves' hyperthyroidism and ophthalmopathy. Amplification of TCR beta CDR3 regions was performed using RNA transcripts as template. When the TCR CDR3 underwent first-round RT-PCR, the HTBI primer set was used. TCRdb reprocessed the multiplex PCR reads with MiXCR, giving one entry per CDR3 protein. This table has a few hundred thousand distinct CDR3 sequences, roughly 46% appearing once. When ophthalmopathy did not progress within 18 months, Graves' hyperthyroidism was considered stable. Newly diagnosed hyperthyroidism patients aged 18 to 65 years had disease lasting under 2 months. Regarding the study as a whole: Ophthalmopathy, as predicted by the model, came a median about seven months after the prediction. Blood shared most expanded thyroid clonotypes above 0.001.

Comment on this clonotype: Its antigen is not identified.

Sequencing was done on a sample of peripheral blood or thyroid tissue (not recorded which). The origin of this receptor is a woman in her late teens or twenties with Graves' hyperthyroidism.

The CDR3 loop is CASSYGITYSGNTIYF. The DNA of the CDR3 is TGTGCCAGCAGTTATGGCATAACCTACTCTGGAAACACCATATATTTT. The chain has TRBV6-5 and TRBJ1-3; D uncertain. Germline CDR1 MNHEY, CDR2 SVGAGI. The ends were cut back, 3 bases at V and 0 bases at J, with 12 bases in the middle. The CDR3 spans 16 residues.